This TCR beta chain derives from a study of type 1 regulatory T cells. TCRdb re-called the reads with MiXCR, one entry per CDR3 protein. The table has more than 60,000 distinct CDR3 sequences, approximately 47% seen once. The CDR3 length is 13 residues. The V gene's germline CDR1 is SGHRS and CDR2 YFSETQ. With V trimmed by 3 bases and J by 3 bases, 1 base remained unmatched. On this clonotype itself: Its antigen is undetermined.

The V call is TRBV5-1, the J call TRBJ2-7; 9 positions match TRBD2. This sequence was found in a human donor in good health. The sequenced material came from cultured non-Tr1 T cells, either the whole culture or a sorted T cell fraction (not recorded which). The CDR3 sequence: CASSSTSGYEQYF. CDR3 DNA: TGCGCCAGCAGCTCGACTAGCGGCTACGAGCAGTACTTC.